This T cell receptor beta chain originates from a study of blood T cell repertoires in COVID-19. Study summary: COVID-19 samples collected from the United States, Italy and Spain covered acute and convalescent phases. T cells, B-cell-depleted T cells, or PBMCs supplied cDNA or gDNA.

This clone was observed once. The authors' processing: The assay estimated nucleated cells by amplifying reference gene primers. Method: immunoSEQ multiplex PCR; TCRdb's copy keeps in-frame clones and lacks some. V and J calls and clone size are copied from that table; D and trimming were computed from the DNA. The sample lists about 100,000 clones, approximately 92% seen once, with roughly 5.6% in the top ten. Trimming left V 2 bases short and J 7 bases short, with 15 bases between. The CDR3 has 14 residues. Germline CDR1 is SGHTA and CDR2 is FQGNSA. This chain links TRBV7-2 with TRBJ2-7, with a weak D call TRBD1 (5 bases). Sequencing was carried out using peripheral blood. This sequence originates from a man over 45 with active COVID-19. The CDR3: CASSLYSGPWEQYF. CDR3 DNA: TGTGCCAGCAGCTTATATTCAGGGCCTTGGGAGCAGTACTTC.